This T cell receptor (beta chain) stems from a study of T cell responses to AZD1222 COVID-19 vaccine. Study results and caveats: Among spike-specific TCRs, nearly half reportedly target unmutated variant regions. Rises in breadth and depth of Spike-specific TCRs came after two AZD1222 doses.

Profiling relied on immunoSEQ multiplex PCR, and the TCRdb table lists in-frame clones only, not all of them. Among approximately 160,000 clones listed, around 88% were seen once. In the case of this clone: Its target is unknown.

Trimming took off 6 bases at V and 4 bases at J, with 7 bases between the two ends. The CDR3 length is 11 residues. Per the germline V gene, CDR1 is MNHEY and CDR2 is SMNVEV (reference sequence). The rearrangement uses TRBV27 and TRBJ2-7; no reliable D call. This sequence originates from an adult in good health. The source was peripheral blood, collected on day 0 of AZD1222 vaccination. The CDR3 reads CASRTEYEQYF. DNA for the CDR3: TGTGCCAGCAGGACCGAATACGAGCAGTACTTC.